The 12 T cell receptor beta chains in this list originate from one sample, sequenced in a study of blood T cell repertoires in COVID-19. This table comes from immunoSEQ multiplex PCR, and its TCRdb copy is limited to in-frame clones, with some not included. The sample lists fewer than 300,000 clones; roughly nine tenths were seen once. Sample: peripheral blood. These receptors were collected from a woman aged 25 to 39 with COVID-19, enrolled during active disease.

V usage is TRBV5-4 and J usage is TRBJ1-1; D not resolved. Per germline, CDR1 SGHNT and CDR2 YYREEE (reference sequence). There are 16 residues in the CDR3. Trimming removed 2 bases at V and 0 bases at J, with 14 bases between. The CDR3 protein is CASSLNPNGMNTEAFF. As DNA, the CDR3 is TGTGCCAGCAGCTTAAACCCAAACGGGATGAACACTGAAGCTTTCTTT.

The chain carries TRBV19 and TRBJ2-7, with D perhaps TRBD1 (5 bases). The CDR3 has 13 amino acids. Per germline, CDR1 LNHDA and CDR2 SQIVND (reference sequence). V shed 3 bases and J shed 3 bases, with 9 bases lying between them. CDR3 sequence (DNA): TGTGCCAGTAGTATGAACCAGGGCTACGAGCAGTACTTC. Translated, it gives CASSMNQGYEQYF.

This clone was picked up one time. The V gene is TRBV19, the J gene TRBJ1-2; 9 positions match TRBD1. The V segment lost 3 bases and the J segment 2 bases; nucleotides outside the gene matches: 4. This CDR3 is 15 amino acids long. Germline V lookup: CDR1 LNHDA, CDR2 SQIVND (reference sequence). The CDR3 sequence is CASSIGTGKNYGYTF. The DNA for the CDR3 is TGTGCCAGTAGTATCGGGACAGGGAAGAACTATGGCTACACCTTC. Full variable domain (rest looked up from reference TRBV19 and TRBJ1-2): DGGITQSPKYLFRKEGQNVTLSCEQNLNHDAMYWYRQDPGQGLRLIYYSQIVNDFQKGDIAEGYSVSREKKESFPLTVTSAQKNPTAFYLCASSIGTGKNYGYTFGSGTRLTVV.

V gene TRBV7-9 combines with J gene TRBJ1-3; 10 positions agree with TRBD1. The CDR3 loop spans 15 amino acids. With 4 bases clipped from V and 7 bases from J, the junction kept 7 bases outside the gene matches. The germline V gene has CDR1 SEHNR and CDR2 FQNEAQ (reference sequence). The CDR3 nucleotides read TGTGCCAGCAGCTCCACGGGACAGGGGCGGAACACCATATATTTT. Amino acids: CASSSTGQGRNTIYF.

The chain is built from TRBV9 and TRBJ1-4, with D tentatively TRBD1 (5 bases). The CDR3 has 15 residues. Between the trimmed V and J ends, which lost 3 bases and 2 bases, there was a span of 11 bases. The germline CDR1 and CDR2 sequences are SGDLS and YYNGEE. The CDR3 protein is CASSAWGETNEKLFF. The CDR3 DNA is TGTGCCAGCAGCGCCTGGGGGGAGACTAATGAAAAACTGTTTTTT.

The chain joins TRBV19 to TRBJ1-4; 8 bases align to TRBD1. CDR3 length: 16 residues. The junction had 7 bases not matched to a gene; V was cut back by 6 bases and J by 1 base. Germline lookup yields CDR1 LNHDA and CDR2 SQIVND (reference sequence). The CDR3 loop is CASSRGQEGTNEKLFF. The DNA for the CDR3 is TGTGCCAGTAGCAGGGGACAGGAAGGAACTAATGAAAAACTGTTTTTT. Based on the CDR3 plus reference TRBV19 and TRBJ1-4, the full variable domain is DGGITQSPKYLFRKEGQNVTLSCEQNLNHDAMYWYRQDPGQGLRLIYYSQIVNDFQKGDIAEGYSVSREKKESFPLTVTSAQKNPTAFYLCASSRGQEGTNEKLFFGSGTQLSVL.

With regard to this clone: Distinct nucleotide sequences in the sample also encode this CDR3. The genes are TRBV18 and TRBJ2-5; D possibly corresponds to TRBD1 (5 bases). From germline, CDR1 is KGHSH and CDR2 LQKENI. CDR3 length equals 13 residues. The V end was cut by 6 bases, the J end by 2 bases, with 10 bases between. CDR3 sequence: CASSPGQQETQYF. CDR3 coding DNA: TGTGCCAGCTCCCCCGGACAACAAGAGACCCAGTACTTC.

V and J are TRBV27 and TRBJ2-2, with 7 bases that match TRBD2. The CDR3 is 17 amino acids. The V gene's germline CDR1 is MNHEY and CDR2 SMNVEV (reference sequence). Trimming took 5 bases from V and 4 from J; bases not matched to a gene: 13. The CDR3 region is CASSRGLVGIGTGELFF. The CDR3 bases are TGTGCCAGCAGTCGCGGACTAGTAGGTATTGGCACCGGGGAGCTGTTTTTT.

In regard to this clone: A read error may explain this, as a much larger clone is one base away. The rearrangement links TRBV28 to TRBJ1-1, with 8 bases aligning to TRBD1. Germline V gene lookup returns CDR1 MDHEN and CDR2 SYDVKM. V was pared by 3 bases and J by 4 bases, with 1 base of the junction left unmatched. The CDR3 has 13 residues. The CDR3 protein is CASSLDRATEAFF. Written as DNA, the CDR3 is TGTGCCAGCAGTTTGGACAGGGCCACTGAAGCTTTCTTT.

V gene TRBV28 combines with J gene TRBJ1-1; no reliable D call. Germline V gene sequence: CDR1 MDHEN, CDR2 SYDVKM. The V and J ends lost 5 bases and 1 base respectively, with 11 bases between them. The CDR3 is 14 amino acids. DNA for the CDR3: TGTGCCAGCAGTAGCACTCGGGGGAACACTGAAGCTTTCTTT. Protein sequence: CASSSTRGNTEAFF.

The chain has TRBV21-1 and TRBJ2-2; the table's D gene call, TRBD2, was not cross checked with the DNA. TRBV21-1 is termed a pseudogene. CDR3 length: 14 amino acids. Here the CDR3 DNA reads TGTGCCAGCAGCAAAGGCGGGTACACCGGGGAGCTGTTTTTT. This codes for CASSKGGYTGELFF.

The chain is built from TRBV6-5 and TRBJ1-5; tentative D call: TRBD1 (6 bases). V lost 9 bases to trimming and J lost 7 bases, with 16 bases between them. The germline V gene encodes CDR1 MNHEY and CDR2 SVGAGI. The CDR3 has 13 amino acids. CDR3 residues: CASTQGRGQPQHF. The CDR3 nucleotides are TGTGCCAGTACCCAGGGGCGGGGGCAGCCCCAGCATTTT.